Below, 4 T cell receptor beta chains from the same sample are listed, as sequenced in a study of shared clonotypes between healthy human individuals. The data were produced by immunoSEQ multiplex PCR, yet TCRdb's version contains in-frame clones alone and is incomplete. The sample carries roughly 2.6 million clones, around 94% recorded once. The sequenced sample was naive CD4+ T cells sorted from blood. The subset here: CD45RA+ positively selected. The receptor source for this set is a man aged 18 to 30 in good health.

The chain carries TRBV10-3 and TRBJ1-5; 9 nucleotides align to TRBD1. This CDR3 contains 14 residues. Germline CDR1 is ENHRY and CDR2 is SYGVKD. Trimming took 8 bases from V and 0 from J; bases not matched to a gene: 2. CDR3 sequence reads: CAIGGQGSNQPQHF. CDR3 sequence (DNA): TGTGCCATCGGGGGACAGGGTAGCAATCAGCCCCAGCATTTT.

In the case of this clone: The identical CDR3 is also encoded by other nucleotide sequences in the sample. The chain couples TRBV29-1 to TRBJ1-1; 8 nucleotides line up with TRBD1. This CDR3 region has 12 residues. From germline, CDR1 is SQVTM and CDR2 ANQGSEA. With V trimmed by 8 bases and J by 2 bases, 4 bases remained unmatched. The CDR3 DNA follows: TGCAGCACCGACAGGGGAAACACTGAAGCTTTCTTT. As protein: CSTDRGNTEAFF.

The chain links TRBV2 to TRBJ1-1; tentative D call: TRBD1 (6 bases). V lost 6 bases and J lost 0, with 11 bases in between. The CDR3 sequence is 14 residues long. Germline values: CDR1 SNHLY, CDR2 FYNNEI. CDR3 nucleotide sequence: TGTGCCAGCAGAAGAGGACAGTTGAACACTGAAGCTTTCTTT. It is translated as CASRRGQLNTEAFF. The full variable domain, with the rest looked up from reference TRBV2 and TRBJ1-1, is EPEVTQTPSHQVTQMGQEVILRCVPISNHLYFYWYRQILGQKVEFLVSFYNNEISEKSEIFDDQFSVERPDGSNFTLKIRSTKLEDSAMYFCASRRGQLNTEAFFGQGTRLTVV.

The V call is TRBV18, the J call TRBJ1-2; TRBD1 agrees at 7 bases. In germline, CDR1 is KGHSH, CDR2 LQKENI. J was trimmed by 4 bases and V by 0 bases; bases with no gene match: 5. The CDR3 runs 15 residues. The CDR3 region has the DNA TGTGCCAGCTCACCACCGACGACAGGGATCTATGGCTACACCTTC. This encodes CASSPPTTGIYGYTF.